This T cell receptor beta chain stems from a study of T cell responses to AZD1222 COVID-19 vaccine. General study points: Donors in the cohort were predominantly white British and more often female, and clonal diversity was possibly underestimated.

Regarding this clone: No antigen is known for it.

Data came from immunoSEQ multiplex PCR; TCRdb stores just in-frame clones and leaves some out. The listing contains 150,000 or so clones. The CDR3 length is 15 residues. Trimming left V 1 base short and J 2 bases short, with 8 bases between. Germline V gives CDR1 KGHSH, CDR2 LQKENI. The chain employs TRBV18 and TRBJ2-2, with D unresolved. This clonotype originated in an adult in good health. Sequencing was performed on peripheral blood. The chain's CDR3 is CASSPLKDNTGELFF. The CDR3 DNA sequence: TGTGCCAGCTCACCACTTAAGGATAACACCGGGGAGCTGTTTTTT.